The rows below give T cell receptor beta chains drawn from one sample of a study of PD-1 blockade in mismatch repair-deficient tumors. Generated by immunoSEQ multiplex PCR, the TCRdb table keeps only in-frame clones and is missing some. The sample includes about 25,000 clones, approximately 84% seen only once; the top ten take about 3%. The sample here was PBMCs, taken before pembrolizumab treatment. Receptor source: an adult with mismatch repair-deficient cancer. The CDR3 runs from the conserved cysteine through the conserved F or W. Each record gives: J gene, V gene, clone size, D gene, CDR3 protein, CDR3 DNA. D genes are given only for firm matches. Clone size is given for some rows only: seen once, a few or many times, or a class if the clone is expanded.

J gene: TRBJ1-2
V gene: TRBV4-2
clone size: -
D gene: -
CDR3 protein: CASSASGGGKNYGYTF
CDR3 DNA: TGTGCCAGCAGCGCTTCGGGCGGGGGGAAGAACTATGGCTACACCTTC

J gene: TRBJ1-2
V gene: TRBV21-1
clone size: -
D gene: -
CDR3 protein: CASSKPPGGNLGYTF
CDR3 DNA: TGTGCCAGCAGCAAACCCCCAGGGGGCAACCTCGGCTACACCTTC

J gene: TRBJ2-1
V gene: TRBV7-3
clone size: -
D gene: TRBD1
CDR3 protein: CASSPRDSNNEQFF
CDR3 DNA: TGTGCCAGCAGCCCCCGGGACAGTAACAATGAGCAGTTCTTC

J gene: TRBJ2-5
V gene: TRBV4-1
clone size: -
D gene: TRBD2
CDR3 protein: CASSQVLGLAGTFQETQYF
CDR3 DNA: TGCGCCAGCAGCCAAGTACTGGGACTAGCGGGAACTTTCCAAGAGACCCAGTACTTC

J gene: TRBJ2-4
V gene: TRBV29-1
clone size: -
D gene: -
CDR3 protein: CSVASHRAFTPKNIQYF
CDR3 DNA: TGCAGCGTCGCCTCGCACAGGGCTTTTACGCCCAAAAACATTCAGTACTTC

J gene: TRBJ1-1
V gene: TRBV28
clone size: -
D gene: TRBD1
CDR3 protein: CASRTGVRGTEAFF
CDR3 DNA: TGTGCCAGCAGGACAGGGGTTCGGGGAACTGAAGCTTTCTTT

J gene: TRBJ2-3
V gene: TRBV2
clone size: -
D gene: TRBD1
CDR3 protein: CASSRDRGLGDTQYF
CDR3 DNA: TGTGCCAGCAGCAGGGACAGGGGGTTGGGAGATACGCAGTATTTT

J gene: TRBJ1-1
V gene: TRBV5-1
clone size: -
D gene: TRBD1
CDR3 protein: CASRTGWNTEAFF
CDR3 DNA: TGCGCCAGCAGGACAGGGTGGAACACTGAAGCTTTCTTT

J gene: TRBJ1-1
V gene: TRBV6-5
clone size: -
D gene: -
CDR3 protein: CASSPHSSNTEAFF
CDR3 DNA: TGTGCCAGCAGTCCCCATTCATCGAACACTGAAGCTTTCTTT

J gene: TRBJ2-2
V gene: TRBV6-5
clone size: -
D gene: -
CDR3 protein: CASRGPGLNTGELFF
CDR3 DNA: TGTGCCAGCAGAGGACCAGGGTTGAACACCGGGGAGCTGTTTTTT

J gene: TRBJ2-3
V gene: TRBV29-1
clone size: -
D gene: -
CDR3 protein: CSSLTGTDTQYF
CDR3 DNA: TGCAGCAGTTTGACTGGCACAGATACGCAGTATTTT

J gene: TRBJ1-2
V gene: TRBV27
clone size: -
D gene: TRBD1
CDR3 protein: CASGQQGANYGYTF
CDR3 DNA: TGTGCCAGCGGACAACAGGGGGCTAACTATGGCTACACCTTC

J gene: TRBJ2-2
V gene: TRBV6-5
clone size: -
D gene: TRBD2
CDR3 protein: CASSLGRARTGELFF
CDR3 DNA: TGTGCCAGCAGTTTAGGGAGGGCGCGTACCGGGGAGCTGTTTTTT

J gene: TRBJ2-1
V gene: TRBV13
clone size: -
D gene: -
CDR3 protein: CASSFLAQRSSYNEQFF
CDR3 DNA: TGTGCCAGCAGCTTTCTAGCGCAGCGGAGCTCCTACAATGAGCAGTTCTTC

J gene: TRBJ2-6
V gene: TRBV29-1
clone size: -
D gene: -
CDR3 protein: CSVVSLSGANVLTF
CDR3 DNA: TGCAGCGTTGTGTCTTTATCTGGGGCCAACGTCCTGACTTTC

J gene: TRBJ2-1
V gene: TRBV7-6
clone size: -
D gene: TRBD2
CDR3 protein: CASSNSIPSGSPEQFF
CDR3 DNA: TGTGCCAGCAGCAATTCGATCCCTAGCGGGAGTCCTGAGCAGTTCTTC

J gene: TRBJ1-1
V gene: TRBV28
clone size: -
D gene: -
CDR3 protein: CALSEINTEAFF
CDR3 DNA: TGTGCCCTTTCCGAGATTAACACTGAAGCTTTCTTT

J gene: TRBJ1-1
V gene: TRBV7-9
clone size: -
D gene: TRBD1
CDR3 protein: CASSQRGTAKNTEAFF
CDR3 DNA: TGTGCCAGCAGTCAAAGAGGGACAGCAAAGAACACTGAAGCTTTCTTT

J gene: TRBJ1-5
V gene: TRBV18
clone size: -
D gene: -
CDR3 protein: CASSLDQGVNQPQHF
CDR3 DNA: TGTGCCAGCTCACTCGACCAGGGTGTTAACCAGCCCCAGCATTTT

J gene: TRBJ2-7
V gene: TRBV7-8
clone size: -
D gene: -
CDR3 protein: CASSSGTYSGYEQYF
CDR3 DNA: TGTGCCAGCAGCTCGGGGACTTATAGCGGCTACGAGCAGTACTTC

J gene: TRBJ2-1
V gene: TRBV6-1
clone size: -
D gene: TRBD2
CDR3 protein: CASSEASGSYNEQFF
CDR3 DNA: TGTGCCAGCAGTGAAGCTAGCGGGAGTTACAATGAGCAGTTCTTC

J gene: TRBJ1-2
V gene: TRBV9
clone size: once
D gene: -
CDR3 protein: CASRSPNYGYTF
CDR3 DNA: TGTGCCAGCAGGAGTCCTAACTATGGCTACACCTTC

J gene: TRBJ2-7
V gene: TRBV6-8
clone size: -
D gene: -
CDR3 protein: CASSQVPVTYEQYF
CDR3 DNA: TGTGCCAGCAGCCAGGTGCCCGTAACCTACGAGCAGTACTTC

J gene: TRBJ2-3
V gene: TRBV7-3
clone size: -
D gene: -
CDR3 protein: CASSPSQGRTDTQYF
CDR3 DNA: TGTGCCAGCAGCCCCTCACAGGGAAGGACAGATACGCAGTATTTT

J gene: TRBJ2-2
V gene: TRBV28
clone size: -
D gene: TRBD1
CDR3 protein: CASRTYTGTGRRTGELFF
CDR3 DNA: TGTGCCAGCAGGACTTACACCGGGACAGGGAGGAGGACCGGGGAGCTGTTTTTT

J gene: TRBJ2-1
V gene: TRBV9
clone size: -
D gene: -
CDR3 protein: CASSVAVYNEQFF
CDR3 DNA: TGTGCCAGCAGCGTAGCAGTCTACAATGAGCAGTTCTTC

J gene: TRBJ1-2
V gene: TRBV7-3
clone size: once
D gene: -
CDR3 protein: CASSTGSDYGYTF
CDR3 DNA: TGTGCCAGCAGCACAGGGTCAGACTATGGCTACACCTTC

J gene: TRBJ1-1
V gene: TRBV19
clone size: -
D gene: -
CDR3 protein: CASGGYSNTEAFF
CDR3 DNA: TGTGCCAGTGGAGGTTATAGCAACACTGAAGCTTTCTTT

J gene: TRBJ1-2
V gene: TRBV2
clone size: -
D gene: -
CDR3 protein: CASSGQLANYGYTF
CDR3 DNA: TGTGCCAGCAGTGGACAGTTAGCTAACTATGGCTACACCTTC

J gene: TRBJ2-7
V gene: TRBV5-1
clone size: -
D gene: -
CDR3 protein: CASRNREFGEQYF
CDR3 DNA: TGCGCCAGCAGGAATCGGGAGTTCGGCGAGCAGTACTTC

J gene: TRBJ1-4
V gene: TRBV27
clone size: -
D gene: -
CDR3 protein: CASSLRAGTNEKLFF
CDR3 DNA: TGTGCCAGCAGTTTAAGGGCGGGAACTAATGAAAAACTGTTTTTT

J gene: TRBJ2-1
V gene: TRBV30
clone size: -
D gene: -
CDR3 protein: CASDWLSSYNEQFF
CDR3 DNA: TGTGCCTCGGACTGGTTGAGCTCCTACAATGAGCAGTTCTTC

J gene: TRBJ2-3
V gene: TRBV19
clone size: -
D gene: TRBD2
CDR3 protein: CASSIRASGSRTDTQYF
CDR3 DNA: TGTGCCAGTAGTATACGAGCTAGCGGGAGCCGCACAGATACGCAGTATTTT

J gene: TRBJ2-6
V gene: TRBV6-5
clone size: -
D gene: -
CDR3 protein: CASSPTGGANVLTF
CDR3 DNA: TGTGCCAGCAGTCCCACCGGGGGGGCCAACGTCCTGACTTTC

J gene: TRBJ2-1
V gene: TRBV7-9
clone size: -
D gene: -
CDR3 protein: CASSSYGGGTVDEQFF
CDR3 DNA: TGTGCCAGCAGCTCGTATGGGGGAGGAACGGTGGATGAGCAGTTCTTC

J gene: TRBJ1-1
V gene: TRBV5-6
clone size: -
D gene: -
CDR3 protein: CASSRGGLNEAFF
CDR3 DNA: TGTGCCAGCAGCCGGGGGGGGCTCAATGAAGCTTTCTTT

J gene: TRBJ2-5
V gene: TRBV4-2
clone size: -
D gene: TRBD2
CDR3 protein: CASSQQRGLAGLGETQYF
CDR3 DNA: TGTGCCAGCAGCCAACAAAGAGGACTAGCGGGCCTTGGGGAGACCCAGTACTTC

J gene: TRBJ2-3
V gene: TRBV28
clone size: -
D gene: -
CDR3 protein: CASSVGGRDLLRSTDTQYF
CDR3 DNA: TGTGCCAGCAGTGTCGGGGGACGGGACCTCCTAAGGAGCACAGATACGCAGTATTTT

J gene: TRBJ2-7
V gene: TRBV6-1
clone size: -
D gene: -
CDR3 protein: CATCAQTAYEQYF
CDR3 DNA: TGTGCCACCTGCGCACAGACAGCCTACGAGCAGTACTTC

J gene: TRBJ2-5
V gene: TRBV6-5
clone size: -
D gene: TRBD2
CDR3 protein: CASSFSGRLETQYF
CDR3 DNA: TGTGCCAGCTCATTTAGCGGGAGGTTGGAGACCCAGTACTTC

J gene: TRBJ2-7
V gene: TRBV7-2
clone size: few
D gene: -
CDR3 protein: CASSPSLTYEQYF
CDR3 DNA: TGTGCCAGCAGCCCTTCTTTAACCTACGAGCAGTACTTC

J gene: TRBJ1-1
V gene: TRBV21-1
clone size: -
D gene: -
CDR3 protein: CASSKEDPGWTGMNTEAFF
CDR3 DNA: TGTGCCAGCAGCAAAGAAGACCCGGGGTGGACAGGGATGAACACTGAAGCTTTCTTT

J gene: TRBJ1-1
V gene: TRBV30
clone size: -
D gene: -
CDR3 protein: CAWVPPGDMNTEAFF
CDR3 DNA: TGTGCCTGGGTACCCCCGGGGGATATGAACACTGAAGCTTTCTTT

J gene: TRBJ1-4
V gene: TRBV7-2
clone size: -
D gene: -
CDR3 protein: CASSLGPTNEKLFF
CDR3 DNA: TGTGCCAGCAGCTTAGGGCCAACTAATGAAAAACTGTTTTTT

J gene: TRBJ1-4
V gene: TRBV7-9
clone size: -
D gene: -
CDR3 protein: CASSLTGSATNEKLFF
CDR3 DNA: TGTGCCAGCAGCCTGACAGGTTCTGCAACTAATGAAAAACTGTTTTTT

J gene: TRBJ1-1
V gene: TRBV5-5
clone size: -
D gene: -
CDR3 protein: CASSPKLVVNTEAFF
CDR3 DNA: TGTGCCAGCAGCCCTAAATTAGTCGTGAACACTGAAGCTTTCTTT

J gene: TRBJ2-3
V gene: TRBV6-6
clone size: -
D gene: TRBD2
CDR3 protein: CASSLRTSDTQYF
CDR3 DNA: TGTGCCAGCAGTTTACGGACTAGCGATACGCAGTATTTT

J gene: TRBJ2-3
V gene: TRBV28
clone size: -
D gene: TRBD2
CDR3 protein: CASSFVGTKLDTQYF
CDR3 DNA: TGTGCCAGCAGTTTTGTTGGGACTAAACTTGATACGCAGTATTTT

J gene: TRBJ2-1
V gene: TRBV4-2
clone size: once
D gene: TRBD2
CDR3 protein: CASSQTSGGTHNEQFF
CDR3 DNA: TGTGCCAGCAGCCAGACTAGCGGGGGAACGCACAATGAGCAGTTCTTC

J gene: TRBJ2-7
V gene: TRBV9
clone size: -
D gene: TRBD2
CDR3 protein: CASSVGVGAGVNEQYF
CDR3 DNA: TGTGCCAGCAGCGTAGGGGTTGGGGCGGGAGTCAACGAGCAGTACTTC

J gene: TRBJ2-2
V gene: TRBV7-3
clone size: -
D gene: -
CDR3 protein: CASSPAGGVTGELFF
CDR3 DNA: TGTGCCAGCAGCCCCGCCGGAGGGGTCACCGGGGAGCTGTTTTTT

J gene: TRBJ1-6
V gene: TRBV6-1
clone size: -
D gene: -
CDR3 protein: CASSEETGGNSPLHF
CDR3 DNA: TGTGCCAGCAGTGAAGAGACAGGTGGGAATTCACCCCTCCACTTT

J gene: TRBJ1-5
V gene: TRBV10-3
clone size: -
D gene: TRBD1
CDR3 protein: CAISGGQGNSNQPQHF
CDR3 DNA: TGTGCCATCAGTGGGGGACAGGGTAATAGCAATCAGCCCCAGCATTTT

J gene: TRBJ2-6
V gene: TRBV28
clone size: -
D gene: TRBD2
CDR3 protein: CASSPTSGRTYSGANVLTF
CDR3 DNA: TGTGCCAGCAGCCCGACTAGCGGGAGAACCTACTCTGGGGCCAACGTCCTGACTTTC

J gene: TRBJ2-7
V gene: TRBV7-9
clone size: -
D gene: -
CDR3 protein: CASSYRQALSYEQYF
CDR3 DNA: TGTGCCAGCAGCTACCGACAGGCTCTCTCCTACGAGCAGTACTTC